This TCR beta chain was retrieved from a study of T cells in Graves' hyperthyroidism and ophthalmopathy. Per germline, CDR1 SNHLY and CDR2 FYNNEI. The CDR3 contains 12 residues. Trimming removed 6 bases at V and 2 bases at J, with 8 bases between. RNA transcripts were the template for amplifying TCR beta CDR3 regions. Carried out on the TCR CDR3, a first-round RT-PCR used the HTBI primer set. A single record per CDR3 protein comes from TCRdb applying MiXCR to the multiplex PCR reads. The sample holds around 190,000 distinct CDR3 sequences, 17% seen once. Exclusion of patients followed from uncontrolled infection, other autoimmune disease, pregnancy or lactation. Orbital computed tomography, thyroid ultrasound, serum thyroxine and TRAb, and clinical symptoms together informed the diagnoses. PBMCs were obtained from 10 ml fresh peripheral blood.

The TCR comes from a woman between 45 and 60 years old with Graves' hyperthyroidism. The rearrangement links TRBV2 to TRBJ2-7, with D possibly matching TRBD2 (6 bases). Sequenced: blood. CDR3 DNA sequence: TGTGCCAGCAGCTGGGGGGCCTACGAGCAGTACTTC. Translating it yields CASSWGAYEQYF.